Described below is a single T cell receptor beta chain sequence and its context. The antigen is unknown. This entry comes from a study of T cells after yellow fever vaccination. The germline CDR1 and CDR2 sequences are LGHDT and YNNKEL (reference sequence). The CDR3 is made up of 16 amino acids. Losses at the gene ends were 0 bases for V and 9 bases for J; bases not matched to a gene: 7. TCR cDNA was made by 5'RACE template switching, adding a universal primer site and UMIs. TCRdb analysed the 5' RACE reads with MiXCR anew, one entry per CDR3 protein. The sample includes about 580,000 distinct CDR3 sequences, less than 20% of them seen just once. Study outcomes and limitations: Abundant bulk-derived clonotypes could contaminate FACS-sorted repertoires. Most primary-vaccination clones reappeared after the booster (about 95% CD4, approximately 88% CD8). It was a small share of clonotypes that appeared in both CD4 and CD8 compartments.

Specimen: PBMCs, collected around 5 days after the first yellow fever vaccination. The chain joins TRBV3-1 to TRBJ1-6, with 8 bases matching TRBD1. The TCR comes from a man in his late teens or twenties who received the YFV17D yellow fever vaccine. Here the CDR3 DNA reads TGTGCCAGCAGCCAAGATTACGGGACAGGAGCTTCACCCCTCCACTTT. Amino acids: CASSQDYGTGASPLHF.